This TCR beta chain comes out of a study of T cell clonality in common variable immunodeficiency. In this sample, this clone turned up a few times. Its antigen remains unknown. The read terminates 3 residues ahead of where the CDR3 ends, so the germline J gene completes it. Whole-study findings and limits: Fewer deletions and N-nucleotide insertions were reportedly seen in common variable immunodeficiency TCR beta sequences.

Data came from immunoSEQ multiplex PCR; TCRdb stores just in-frame clones and leaves some out. This sample carries about 19,000 clones, none of them present only once. Germline V gives CDR1 GTSNPN, CDR2 SVGIG (reference sequence). Losses at the gene ends were 0 bases for V and 8 bases for J; bases not matched to a gene: 11. This CDR3 spans 16 amino acids. The gene calls are TRBV30 and TRBJ1-4; TRBD1 agrees at 8 bases. Specimen: peripheral blood mononuclear cells. This clonotype was obtained from a human donor with common variable immunodeficiency. The CDR3 spells CAWSVFPQGGREKLFF. The sequenced CDR3 bases are TGTGCCTGGAGTGTATTCCCACAGGGGGGTAGGGAAAAA.